Each of the 30 T cell receptor beta chains below was sequenced from the same sample in a study of blood T cell repertoires in COVID-19. Clones were read by immunoSEQ multiplex PCR, and TCRdb kept only the in-frame ones, dropping some. The sample holds more than 95,000 clones, roughly 90% seen once. Sequencing input: peripheral blood. Receptor source: a man aged 45 to 65 with COVID-19, enrolled during active disease.

The V and J genes are TRBV29-1 and TRBJ1-1; 7 positions agree with TRBD1. Trimming at V came to 7 bases and at J to 8 bases, leaving 10 bases not matched to a gene. Germline-derived CDR1 and CDR2 are SQVTM and ANQGSEA. The CDR3 is 12 residues long. DNA of the CDR3: TGCAGCGCCTCACAGGGGCGGGCCGAAGCTTTCTTT. The encoded protein is CSASQGRAEAFF.

This chain links TRBV30 with TRBJ2-6, with TRBD1 identical over 9 bases. The CDR3 has 16 residues. Trimming cost V 8 bases and J 0 bases; bases outside gene matches: 8. Germline CDR1 is GTSNPN and CDR2 is SVGIG (reference sequence). CDR3 sequence reads: CAAPGQGLSGANVLTF. For the CDR3, the DNA is TGTGCCGCCCCGGGACAGGGACTCTCTGGGGCCAACGTCCTGACTTTC. The whole variable domain, remainder taken from reference TRBV30 and TRBJ2-6, is SQTIHQWPATLVQPVGSPLSLECTVEGTSNPNLYWYRQAAGRGLQLLFYSVGIGQISSEVPQNLSASRPQDRQFILSSKKLLLSDSGFYLCAAPGQGLSGANVLTFGAGSRLTVL.

This chain joins TRBV27 and TRBJ2-5; 7 nucleotides align to TRBD2. The CDR3 extends over 13 amino acids. Germline V gene sequence: CDR1 MNHEY, CDR2 SMNVEV (reference sequence). After removal of 5 bases from V and 4 bases from J, the junction contained 4 bases not matched to a gene. CDR3 bases: TGTGCCAGCAGTGGGGGGGTCGGAGAGACCCAGTACTTC. It is translated as CASSGGVGETQYF.

As DNA, the CDR3 is TGTGCCAGCAGCCCGGGAGTTCTTTTCTCTGGGGCCAACGTCCTGACTTTC. Its protein product is CASSPGVLFSGANVLTF. The chain joins TRBV7-8 to TRBJ2-6, with a possible D match to TRBD2 (6 bases). The CDR3 is made up of 17 amino acids. Germline V gene lookup returns CDR1 SGHVS and CDR2 FQNEAQ. V was clipped by 5 bases and J by 0 bases, with 14 bases between them. Variable domain in full (rest from reference TRBV7-8 and TRBJ2-6): GAGVSQSPRYKVAKRGQDVALRCDPISGHVSLFWYQQALGQGPEFLTYFQNEAQLDKSGLPSDRFFAERPEGSVSTLKIQRTQQEDSAVYLCASSPGVLFSGANVLTFGAGSRLTVL.

V is TRBV30 and J is TRBJ1-5, with 7 bases that match TRBD1. The CDR3 totals 13 residues. V lost 3 bases and J lost 3; bases outside the gene matches: 2. CDR1 and CDR2 from the germline V gene are GTSNPN and SVGIG (reference sequence). The CDR3 spells CAWRQGNNQPQHF. The CDR3 nucleotides read TGTGCCTGGAGACAGGGGAACAATCAGCCCCAGCATTTT. Together with reference TRBV30 and TRBJ1-5, the CDR3 gives the full variable domain: SQTIHQWPATLVQPVGSPLSLECTVEGTSNPNLYWYRQAAGRGLQLLFYSVGIGQISSEVPQNLSASRPQDRQFILSSKKLLLSDSGFYLCAWRQGNNQPQHFGDGTRLSIL.

The rearrangement uses TRBV28 and TRBJ2-7, with 13 bases matching TRBD2. The CDR3 length is 15 residues. Germline values: CDR1 MDHEN, CDR2 SYDVKM. Trimming at V came to 5 bases and at J to 4 bases, leaving 5 bases not matched to a gene. The CDR3 nucleotides read TGTGCCAGCAGTCCCGGACTAGCGGGAGCGTACGAGCAGTACTTC. Translation gives CASSPGLAGAYEQYF.

This clone was detected once. The CDR3 reads CASTDGQGGTDQPQHF. Written as DNA, the CDR3 is TGTGCCAGTACCGACGGACAGGGTGGGACTGATCAGCCCCAGCATTTT. The rearrangement joins TRBV19 to TRBJ1-5; 8 bases are shared with TRBD1. The length of the CDR3 is 16 residues. Germline CDR1 reads LNHDA; CDR2 reads SQIVND (reference sequence). V gave up 7 bases and J gave up 5 bases; unmatched junction bases: 13.

This chain uses TRBV5-5 with TRBJ1-4; D perhaps matches TRBD1 (5 bases). The V gene lost 1 base and the J gene lost 8 bases, with 12 bases spanning the gap. The CDR3 covers 14 residues. CDR1 is SGHKS and CDR2 is YYEKEE in the germline V gene (reference sequence). This CDR3 is CASSLQGGWEKLFF. The DNA for the CDR3 is TGTGCCAGCAGCTTGCAGGGCGGATGGGAAAAACTGTTTTTT.

The chain employs TRBV29-1 and TRBJ2-7, with 8 bases identical to TRBD1. The germline gives CDR1 SQVTM, CDR2 ANQGSEA. Unmatched junction bases numbered 8, after V lost 7 bases and J lost 6 bases. This CDR3 region has 12 residues. The CDR3 DNA follows: TGCAGCGCCGTGGACGGACAGGGCGAGCAGTACGTC. This gives the protein CSAVDGQGEQYV.

The sample holds a few counts of this clone. This chain uses TRBV3-1 (or the pseudogene TRBV3-2) with TRBJ1-1; 8 bases map to TRBD1. The trim removed 7 bases at V and 2 bases at J, leaving 3 bases unmatched. The CDR3 has 13 amino acids. Germline loops: CDR1 LGHDT, CDR2 YNNKEL (reference sequence). CDR3 region: CASTDRGNTEAFF. CDR3 DNA sequence: TGTGCCAGCACCGACAGGGGAAACACTGAAGCTTTCTTT.

The V call is TRBV11-2, the J call TRBJ2-2, with TRBD1 matching 7 bases. Trimming at V came to 1 base and at J to 1 base, leaving 3 bases not matched to a gene. CDR3 length equals 16 residues. Looked up from germline, CDR1 is SGHAT and CDR2 is FQNNGV. The CDR3 is CASSLARTGNTGELFF. Here the CDR3 DNA reads TGTGCCAGCAGCTTAGCCCGGACAGGGAACACCGGGGAGCTGTTTTTT.

CDR3 sequence (DNA): TGTGCCAGCAGCCGGTCAGGGGATCAGCCCCAGCATTTT. Amino acid sequence: CASSRSGDQPQHF. The rearrangement joins TRBV6-2 or TRBV6-3 to TRBJ1-5; TRBD1 might be the D (6 bases). V was pared by 6 bases and J by 5 bases, with 11 bases between. There are 13 residues in the CDR3. Germline lookup yields CDR1 MNHEY and CDR2 SVGEGT.

V is TRBV7-2 and J is TRBJ2-1, with a possible D match to TRBD2 (5 bases). Germline V gene data show CDR1 as SGHTA and CDR2 as FQGNSA. Trimming left V 0 bases short and J 3 bases short, with 9 bases between. The CDR3 totals 15 residues. The CDR3 DNA reads TGTGCCAGCAGCTTAGCGGGAGATGACTACAATGAGCAGTTCTTC. Translated, it gives CASSLAGDDYNEQFF.

The genes are TRBV19 and TRBJ2-7; tentatively, D is TRBD2 (5 bases). The CDR3 is 15 residues long. V was trimmed by 2 bases and J by 6 bases, leaving 17 bases between them. The germline gives CDR1 LNHDA, CDR2 SQIVND (reference sequence). The CDR3 sequence: CASSIKASLFSEQYF. CDR3 coding DNA: TGTGCCAGTAGTATAAAGGCTAGCTTGTTTTCCGAGCAGTACTTC.

The gene calls are TRBV19 and TRBJ2-1, with 7 bases lining up with TRBD1. Germline V gene lookup returns CDR1 LNHDA and CDR2 SQIVND (reference sequence). V gave up 2 bases and J gave up 10 bases; unmatched junction bases: 5. The CDR3 is 13 residues long. The chain's CDR3 is CASSISDRAEQFF. CDR3 nucleotide sequence: TGTGCCAGTAGTATAAGCGACAGGGCCGAGCAGTTCTTC.

On this clone: Other nucleotide sequences in the sample specify the same CDR3. J is TRBJ2-1 and V is TRBV5-1, with 13 positions matching TRBD2. The V and J ends lost 0 bases and 7 bases, in that order; junction bases with no gene match: 4. The germline V gene encodes CDR1 SGHRS and CDR2 YFSETQ. The length of the CDR3 is 16 residues. This CDR3 is CASSLGLAGGLNEQFF. The CDR3 region has the DNA TGCGCCAGCAGCTTGGGACTAGCGGGAGGTCTAAATGAGCAGTTCTTC. Full variable domain (rest looked up from reference TRBV5-1 and TRBJ2-1): KAGVTQTPRYLIKTRGQQVTLSCSPISGHRSVSWYQQTPGQGLQFLFEYFSETQRNKGNFPGRFSGRQFSNSRSEMNVSTLELGDSALYLCASSLGLAGGLNEQFFGPGTRLTVL.

This chain connects TRBV2 to TRBJ1-1, with D possibly matching TRBD1 (5 bases). Germline V gene data show CDR1 as SNHLY and CDR2 as FYNNEI. The germline V and J ends were trimmed by 7 bases and 0 bases, with 9 bases remaining between them. The CDR3 is 13 amino acids. The chain's CDR3 is CASNGHLNTEAFF. DNA of the CDR3: TGTGCCAGCAATGGACACTTGAACACTGAAGCTTTCTTT.

The rearrangement joins TRBV19 to TRBJ1-3; 8 bases map to TRBD1. Losses at the gene ends were 5 bases for V and 0 bases for J; bases not matched to a gene: 6. The germline CDR1 and CDR2 sequences are LNHDA and SQIVND (reference sequence). The CDR3 length is 16 residues. The CDR3 DNA sequence: TGTGCCAGTAGTCCTCGGGACAGGAGCTCTGGAAACACCATATATTTT. Translated, it gives CASSPRDRSSGNTIYF.

The CDR3 bases are TGTGCCAGCAGCCCCGACAGGGGAAGCTCCTACGAGCAGTACTTC. It codes for CASSPDRGSSYEQYF. The chain employs TRBV7-9 and TRBJ2-7; 8 bases map to TRBD1. Trimming took 5 bases from V and 0 from J; bases not matched to a gene: 6. This CDR3 comprises 15 residues. Germline V CDR1 and CDR2: SEHNR, FQNEAQ (reference sequence).

The sample holds one count of this clone. The chain employs TRBV10-3 and TRBJ2-3; D is possibly TRBD2 (6 bases). The CDR3 runs 14 residues. V lost 0 bases to trimming and J lost 4 bases, with 8 bases between them. Per germline, CDR1 ENHRY and CDR2 SYGVKD. CDR3 protein: CAISESTGADTQYF. CDR3 sequence (DNA): TGTGCCATCAGTGAGTCTACGGGAGCAGATACGCAGTATTTT.

This clone occurred a few times. This rearrangement joins TRBV7-9 to TRBJ2-3; 9 nucleotides match TRBD2. Germline V gene sequence: CDR1 SEHNR, CDR2 FQNEAQ (reference sequence). This CDR3 contains 15 residues. Trimming removed 2 bases from V and 2 bases from J; junction bases left unmatched: 2. The CDR3 nucleotides are TGTGCCAGCAGCTTACCTAGCGGGATCACAGATACGCAGTATTTT. It specifies CASSLPSGITDTQYF.

V usage is TRBV11-2 and J usage is TRBJ1-3; 7 bases align to TRBD1. CDR1 and CDR2 (germline): SGHAT, FQNNGV. The CDR3 runs to 15 residues. The ends lost 5 bases at V and 0 bases at J; junction bases unmatched: 4. CDR3 sequence (DNA): TGTGCCAGCAGCGCGGGACAGAACTCTGGAAACACCATATATTTT. It translates to CASSAGQNSGNTIYF.

The chain carries TRBV5-8 and TRBJ2-7; D is uncertain. The CDR3 covers 14 residues. Per germline, CDR1 SGHTS and CDR2 YDEGEE. The V end lost 1 base, the J end lost 1 base, and 9 bases lay between the germline ends. The CDR3 protein is CASSLTAPSYEQYF. The CDR3 DNA reads TGTGCCAGCAGCTTGACTGCGCCTTCCTACGAGCAGTACTTC. The full variable domain, in which reference TRBV5-8 and TRBJ2-7 provide the parts outside the CDR3, is EAGVTQSPTHLIKTRGQQATLRCSPISGHTSVYWYQQALGLGLQFLLWYDEGEERNRGNFPPRFSGRQFPNYSSELNVNALELEDSALYLCASSLTAPSYEQYFGPGTRLTVT.

The genes are TRBV7-2 and TRBJ1-2; D is unclear. The CDR3 loop spans 13 amino acids. Germline values: CDR1 SGHTA, CDR2 FQGNSA. Trimming pared 4 bases from V and 4 bases from J, leaving 10 bases between. CDR3 DNA sequence: TGTGCCAGCAGCTCCTATTACAGCTATGGCTACACCTTC. Its protein product is CASSSYYSYGYTF.

The chain employs TRBV25-1 and TRBJ2-1; 15 bases are a match to TRBD2. Looked up from germline, CDR1 is MGHDK and CDR2 is SYGVNS. V trimming: 6 bases; J trimming: 9 bases; junction bases outside the gene matches: 9. The CDR3 is made up of 16 amino acids. The CDR3 DNA reads TGTGCCAGCAGGGCACCCGGGACTAGCGGGAGGAGTGAGCAGTTCTTC. Translating gives CASRAPGTSGRSEQFF.

The chain recombines TRBV6-5 with TRBJ1-6, with 7 bases aligning to TRBD1. In germline, CDR1 is MNHEY, CDR2 SVGAGI. V lost 0 bases and J lost 8; bases outside the gene matches: 1. The CDR3 spans 14 residues. This CDR3 reads CASSYSTGDSPLHF. The CDR3 DNA sequence: TGTGCCAGCAGTTACTCAACAGGGGATTCACCCCTCCACTTT.

The chain has TRBV25-1 and TRBJ2-7, with 12 bases that match TRBD2. Germline assignment: CDR1 MGHDK and CDR2 SYGVNS. V dropped 6 bases and J dropped 3; count of bases not matched to a gene: 3. This CDR3 contains 14 residues. CDR3 sequence: CASSLAGGFYEQYV. For the CDR3, the DNA is TGTGCCAGCAGCCTAGCGGGAGGGTTCTACGAGCAGTACGTC.

The V and J genes are TRBV28 and TRBJ2-7; D is possibly TRBD1 (5 bases). V dropped 6 bases and J dropped 2 bases, with 23 bases sitting between them. CDR1 and CDR2 from the germline V gene are MDHEN and SYDVKM. The CDR3 runs 17 residues. DNA of the CDR3: TGTGCCAGCAGACCACCTCCTCAGGGTCTCAGGACCTACGAGCAGTACTTC. As protein: CASRPPPQGLRTYEQYF.

The V and J genes are TRBV28 and TRBJ2-3, with TRBD2 matching over 8 bases. J was trimmed by 2 bases and V by 7 bases; bases with no gene match: 14. Germline V lookup: CDR1 MDHEN, CDR2 SYDVKM. This CDR3 has 17 amino acids. The CDR3 sequence is CASTRGGLRDTTDTQYF. The CDR3 nucleotides read TGTGCCAGCACTCGGGGGGGTCTGCGGGACACCACAGATACGCAGTATTTT.

The V call is TRBV19, the J call TRBJ2-1; D unresolved. CDR1 and CDR2 from the germline V gene are LNHDA and SQIVND (reference sequence). There are 15 residues in the CDR3. The V end was cut by 3 bases, the J end by 6 bases, with 15 bases between. The CDR3 sequence: CASSMGPMIGNEQFF. CDR3 nucleotide sequence: TGTGCCAGTAGTATGGGCCCCATGATAGGCAATGAGCAGTTCTTC. The full variable domain, completed using reference TRBV19 and TRBJ2-1, is DGGITQSPKYLFRKEGQNVTLSCEQNLNHDAMYWYRQDPGQGLRLIYYSQIVNDFQKGDIAEGYSVSREKKESFPLTVTSAQKNPTAFYLCASSMGPMIGNEQFFGPGTRLTVL.